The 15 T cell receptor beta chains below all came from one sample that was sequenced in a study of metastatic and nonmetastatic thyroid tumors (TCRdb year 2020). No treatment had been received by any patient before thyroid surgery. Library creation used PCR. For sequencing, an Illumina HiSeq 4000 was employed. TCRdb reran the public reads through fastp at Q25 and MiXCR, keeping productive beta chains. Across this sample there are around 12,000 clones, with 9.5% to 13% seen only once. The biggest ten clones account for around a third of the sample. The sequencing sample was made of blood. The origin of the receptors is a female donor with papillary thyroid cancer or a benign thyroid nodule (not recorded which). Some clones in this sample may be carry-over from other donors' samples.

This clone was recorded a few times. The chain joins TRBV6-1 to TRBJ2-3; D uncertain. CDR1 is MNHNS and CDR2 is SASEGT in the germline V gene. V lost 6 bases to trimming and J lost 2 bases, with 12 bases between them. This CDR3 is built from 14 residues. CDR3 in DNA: TGTGCCAGCAGCCTTCAGAGCCACACAGATACGCAGTATTTT. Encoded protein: CASSLQSHTDTQYF.

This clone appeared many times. The CDR3 nucleotides read TGTGCCAGCAGCTTGGGGGACAGCCTATACCAAGAGACCCAGTACTTC. As protein: CASSLGDSLYQETQYF. The V and J genes are TRBV7-9 and TRBJ2-5, with 7 bases aligning to TRBD1. The CDR3 is made up of 16 amino acids. CDR1 and CDR2 from the germline V gene are SEHNR and FQNEAQ (reference sequence). The V gene end was trimmed by 3 bases and the J gene end by 0 bases; junction bases not matched to a gene: 7. The whole variable domain, remainder taken from reference TRBV7-9 and TRBJ2-5, is DTGVSQNPRHKITKRGQNVTFRCDPISEHNRLYWYRQTLGQGPEFLTYFQNEAQLEKSRLLSDRFSAERPKGSFSTLEIQRTEQGDSAMYLCASSLGDSLYQETQYFGPGTRLLVL.

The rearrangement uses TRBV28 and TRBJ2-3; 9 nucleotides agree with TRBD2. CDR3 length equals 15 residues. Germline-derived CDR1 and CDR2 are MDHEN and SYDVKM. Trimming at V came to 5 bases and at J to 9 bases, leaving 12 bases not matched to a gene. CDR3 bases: TGTGCCAGCAGTCCGCCGGGACTAGCTGGAGCGACGCAGTATTTT. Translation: CASSPPGLAGATQYF.

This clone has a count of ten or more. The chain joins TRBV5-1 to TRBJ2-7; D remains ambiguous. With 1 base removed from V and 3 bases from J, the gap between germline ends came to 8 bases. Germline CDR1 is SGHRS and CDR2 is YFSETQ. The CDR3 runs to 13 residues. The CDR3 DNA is TGCGCCAGCAGCTTGACCCGTCTCTACGAGCAGTACTTC. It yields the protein CASSLTRLYEQYF.

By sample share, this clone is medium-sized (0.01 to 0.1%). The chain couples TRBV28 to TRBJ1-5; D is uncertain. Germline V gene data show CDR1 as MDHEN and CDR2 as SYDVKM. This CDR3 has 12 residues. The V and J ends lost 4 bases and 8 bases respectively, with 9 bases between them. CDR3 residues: CASSSTREPQHF. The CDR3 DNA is TGTGCCAGCAGTTCGACGAGGGAGCCCCAGCATTTT.

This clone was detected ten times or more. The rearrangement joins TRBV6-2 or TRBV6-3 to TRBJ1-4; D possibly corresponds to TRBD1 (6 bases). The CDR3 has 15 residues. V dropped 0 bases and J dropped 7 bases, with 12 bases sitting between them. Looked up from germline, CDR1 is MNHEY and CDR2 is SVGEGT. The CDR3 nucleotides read TGTGCCAGCAGTTACTCGTCGGGGGCGGGTGAAAAACTGTTTTTT. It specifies CASSYSSGAGEKLFF.

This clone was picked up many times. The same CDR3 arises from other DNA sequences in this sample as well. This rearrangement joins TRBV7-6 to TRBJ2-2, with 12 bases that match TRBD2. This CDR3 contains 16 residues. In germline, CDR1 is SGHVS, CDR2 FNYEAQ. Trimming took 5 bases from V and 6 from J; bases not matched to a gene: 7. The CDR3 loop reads CASSPTSGRPPGELFF. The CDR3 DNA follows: TGTGCCAGCAGCCCTACTAGCGGGAGGCCGCCCGGGGAGCTGTTTTTT.

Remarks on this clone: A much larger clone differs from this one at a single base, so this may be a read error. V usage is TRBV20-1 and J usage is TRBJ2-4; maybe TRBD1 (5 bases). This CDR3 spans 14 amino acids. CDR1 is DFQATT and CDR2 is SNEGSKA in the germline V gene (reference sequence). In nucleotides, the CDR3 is TGCAGTGCTAGGACAGTGCGAGCCAAAAACATTAAGTACTTC. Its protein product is CSARTVRAKNIKYF.

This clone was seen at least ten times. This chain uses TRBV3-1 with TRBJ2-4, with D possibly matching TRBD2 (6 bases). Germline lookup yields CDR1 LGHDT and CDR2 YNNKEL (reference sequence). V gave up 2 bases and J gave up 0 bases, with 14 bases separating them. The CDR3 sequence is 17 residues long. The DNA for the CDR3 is TGTGCCAGCAGCCAATGGGGGGAGGCGCTAGCCAAAAACATTCAGTACTTC. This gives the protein CASSQWGEALAKNIQYF.

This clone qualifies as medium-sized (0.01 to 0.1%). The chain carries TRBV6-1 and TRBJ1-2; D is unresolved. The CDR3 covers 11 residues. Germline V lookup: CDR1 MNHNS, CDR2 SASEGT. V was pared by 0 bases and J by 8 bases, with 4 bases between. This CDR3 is CASSEARGYTF. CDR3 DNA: TGTGCCAGCAGTGAAGCGCGAGGCTACACCTTC.

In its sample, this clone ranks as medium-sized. Written as DNA, the CDR3 is TGTGCCAGCAGTTTATACGTCAGCTTCTACGAGCAGTACTTC. Translated: CASSLYVSFYEQYF. The chain links TRBV28 to TRBJ2-7; D is uncertain. The length of the CDR3 is 14 residues. Trimming took 1 base from V and 3 from J, leaving 10 bases between them. CDR1 is MDHEN, CDR2 SYDVKM, per germline. Together with reference TRBV28 and TRBJ2-7, the CDR3 gives the full variable domain: DVKVTQSSRYLVKRTGEKVFLECVQDMDHENMFWYRQDPGLGLRLIYFSYDVKMKEKGDIPEGYSVSREKKERFSLILESASTNQTSMYLCASSLYVSFYEQYFGPGTRLTVT.

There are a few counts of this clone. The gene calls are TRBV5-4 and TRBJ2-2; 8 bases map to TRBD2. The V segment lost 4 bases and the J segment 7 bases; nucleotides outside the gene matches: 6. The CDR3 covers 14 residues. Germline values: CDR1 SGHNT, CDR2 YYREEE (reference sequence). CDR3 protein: CASSAGLGVGELFF. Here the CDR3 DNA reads TGTGCCAGCAGCGCGGGACTAGGGGTCGGGGAGCTGTTTTTT.

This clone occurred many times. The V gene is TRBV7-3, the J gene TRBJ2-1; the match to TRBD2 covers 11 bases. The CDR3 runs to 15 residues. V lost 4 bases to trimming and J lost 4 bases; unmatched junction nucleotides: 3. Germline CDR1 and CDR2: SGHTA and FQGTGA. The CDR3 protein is CASSYRTSGYNEQFF. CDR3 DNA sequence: TGTGCCAGCAGCTACCGGACTAGCGGGTACAATGAGCAGTTCTTC.

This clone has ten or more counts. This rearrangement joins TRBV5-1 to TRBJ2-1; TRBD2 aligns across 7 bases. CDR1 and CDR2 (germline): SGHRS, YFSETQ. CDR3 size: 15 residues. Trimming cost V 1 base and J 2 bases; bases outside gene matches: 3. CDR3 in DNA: TGCGCCAGCAGCTTGTCTGGGGGGGCCTACAATGAGCAGTTCTTC. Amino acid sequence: CASSLSGGAYNEQFF.

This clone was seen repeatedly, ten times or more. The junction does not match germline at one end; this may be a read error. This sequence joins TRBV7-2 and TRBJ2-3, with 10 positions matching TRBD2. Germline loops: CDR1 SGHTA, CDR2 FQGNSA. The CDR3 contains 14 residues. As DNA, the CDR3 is TGTGCCAGCAGCCTAGCGGGAGGCACAGATACGCAGTATTTT. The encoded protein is CASSLAGGTDTQYF.